This T cell receptor (beta chain) was sequenced for a study of STAT3 mutations in large granular lymphocyte leukemia. Findings of the study overall: All newly emerging clones after therapy were STAT3 wild type. In T-cell large granular lymphocyte leukemia, about half of patients showed multiple immunodominant subclonotypes.

CDR1 KGHSH and CDR2 LQKENI come from the germline V gene. The CDR3 is 15 residues long. V was pared by 0 bases and J by 6 bases, with 11 bases between. Assay: immunoSEQ multiplex PCR; the TCRdb copy retains only in-frame clones and omits some. The sample holds 5,400 or so clones, approximately 49% seen once. Regarding this clone: The target antigen is unknown.

Sequencing used peripheral blood mononuclear cells. The rearrangement links TRBV18 to TRBJ2-2, with D possibly TRBD2 on 5 matching bases. The TCR sequence derives from a woman between 70 and 85 years old with T-cell large granular lymphocyte leukemia. Some clones in this sample may be carry-over from other donors' samples. The CDR3 protein is CASSPPMREPGELFF. Written as DNA, the CDR3 is TGTGCCAGCTCACCACCGATGAGGGAACCCGGGGAGCTGTTTTTT.